A selection of T cell receptor beta chains follows, all from one sample in a study of shared clonotypes between healthy human individuals. Libraries were prepared by immunoSEQ multiplex PCR; TCRdb keeps only in-frame clonotypes and omits some of them. The data hold 500,000 to 650,000 clones, with around 77% observed a single time. Material: PBMCs. Receptors were obtained from a woman in her 40s in good health. Some clones in this sample may be carry-over from other donors' samples. Each CDR3 is given with its conserved first and last residue. The D gene is left open where the match is weak. Not every row has a clone size; where given, it reads once, few, many or a size class.

D gene: TRBD1; V gene: TRBV5-8; clone size: .; J gene: TRBJ2-5; CDR3 DNA: TGTGCCAGCAGCTTCGGGACAGGGCCTGTCCAAGAGACCCAGTACTTC; CDR3 protein: CASSFGTGPVQETQYF
D gene: TRBD1; V gene: TRBV6-1; clone size: few; J gene: TRBJ1-6; CDR3 DNA: TGTGCCAGCAGTGGCCCGGGACAGGGTGGTTCACCCCTCCACTTT; CDR3 protein: CASSGPGQGGSPLHF
D gene: .; V gene: TRBV29-1; clone size: .; J gene: TRBJ2-1; CDR3 DNA: TGCAGCGTTGAAGATCGGGTAGGCAATGAGCAGTTCTTC; CDR3 protein: CSVEDRVGNEQFF
D gene: TRBD1; V gene: TRBV5-4; clone size: .; J gene: TRBJ2-7; CDR3 DNA: TGTGCCAGCAGCTTGGCGGGACAGGGGGCGATCCACGAGCAGTACTTC; CDR3 protein: CASSLAGQGAIHEQYF
D gene: .; V gene: TRBV18; clone size: once; J gene: TRBJ1-1; CDR3 DNA: TGTGCCAGCTCACCAAGTCAGTACACTGAAGCTTTCTTT; CDR3 protein: CASSPSQYTEAFF
D gene: TRBD2; V gene: TRBV4-1; clone size: .; J gene: TRBJ2-1; CDR3 DNA: TGCGCCAGCAGCCAAGGGGTGGCTAGCGGGAGGGCAGGTGAGCAGTTCTTC; CDR3 protein: CASSQGVASGRAGEQFF
D gene: .; V gene: TRBV25-1; clone size: .; J gene: TRBJ2-7; CDR3 DNA: TGTGCCAGCAGTGACTCCGCAGGGGGGTACGAGCAGTACTTC; CDR3 protein: CASSDSAGGYEQYF
D gene: TRBD2; V gene: TRBV7-2; clone size: .; J gene: TRBJ2-3; CDR3 DNA: TGTGCCAGCAGCTTAGGACTAGCCCACACAGATACGCAGTATTTT; CDR3 protein: CASSLGLAHTDTQYF
D gene: .; V gene: TRBV20-1; clone size: .; J gene: TRBJ1-3; CDR3 DNA: TGCAGTGCTAGAGCGGGCACCATATATTTT; CDR3 protein: CSARAGTIYF
D gene: TRBD1; V gene: TRBV5-4; clone size: .; J gene: TRBJ2-7; CDR3 DNA: TGTGCCAGCAGCCCTCGGACAGGGGGCTACGAGCAGTACTTC; CDR3 protein: CASSPRTGGYEQYF
D gene: .; V gene: TRBV18; clone size: .; J gene: TRBJ1-2; CDR3 DNA: TGTGCCAGCTCACCCATCGACAGTAACTATGGCTACACCTTC; CDR3 protein: CASSPIDSNYGYTF
D gene: .; V gene: TRBV19; clone size: .; J gene: TRBJ1-1; CDR3 DNA: TGTGCCAGTGTGAGGGAGGACACTGAAGCTTTCTTT; CDR3 protein: CASVREDTEAFF
D gene: TRBD2; V gene: TRBV28; clone size: .; J gene: TRBJ2-7; CDR3 DNA: TGTGCCAGCAGGTCCGGGACTAGCAGCGAGCAGTACTTC; CDR3 protein: CASRSGTSSEQYF
D gene: .; V gene: TRBV2; clone size: .; J gene: TRBJ2-7; CDR3 DNA: TGTGCCAGCAGTGAAGGCGTCCCCTACGAGCAGTACTTC; CDR3 protein: CASSEGVPYEQYF
D gene: .; V gene: TRBV2; clone size: once; J gene: TRBJ1-2; CDR3 DNA: TGTGCCAGCAGTGATCGACAGGCGAACTATGGCTACACCTTC; CDR3 protein: CASSDRQANYGYTF
D gene: .; V gene: TRBV6-1; clone size: .; J gene: TRBJ2-7; CDR3 DNA: TGTGCCAGCAGTGGCACCGGGACTTTCCCCTACGAGCAGTACTTC; CDR3 protein: CASSGTGTFPYEQYF
D gene: .; V gene: TRBV18; clone size: .; J gene: TRBJ2-3; CDR3 DNA: TGTGCCAGCTCACCACCGAATAGGGATGCAGATACGCAGTATTTT; CDR3 protein: CASSPPNRDADTQYF
D gene: .; V gene: TRBV7-3; clone size: .; J gene: TRBJ2-2; CDR3 DNA: TGTGCCAGCAGCTTATCGGGGGGCCCGGGCACCGGGGAGCTGTTTTTT; CDR3 protein: CASSLSGGPGTGELFF
D gene: .; V gene: TRBV9; clone size: .; J gene: TRBJ2-1; CDR3 DNA: TGTGCCAGCAGCGCCCCCCGGGTCAGTGAGCAGTTCTTC; CDR3 protein: CASSAPRVSEQFF
D gene: .; V gene: TRBV5-1; clone size: .; J gene: TRBJ2-3; CDR3 DNA: TGCGCCAGCAGCTTGGGCGGCGGGATTGGCACAGATACGCAGTATTTT; CDR3 protein: CASSLGGGIGTDTQYF
D gene: .; V gene: TRBV5-1; clone size: .; J gene: TRBJ1-2; CDR3 DNA: TGCGCCAGCAGCTTGGATGCGGGGCGCAACTATGGCTACACCTTC; CDR3 protein: CASSLDAGRNYGYTF
D gene: TRBD2; V gene: TRBV11-3; clone size: .; J gene: TRBJ2-1; CDR3 DNA: TGTGCCAGCAGCTTAGAGCTAGCGGAGTACAATGAGCAGTTCTTC; CDR3 protein: CASSLELAEYNEQFF
D gene: .; V gene: TRBV29-1; clone size: .; J gene: TRBJ2-1; CDR3 DNA: TGCAGCGGGGGGGTTTACAATGAGCAGTTCTTC; CDR3 protein: CSGGVYNEQFF
D gene: TRBD1; V gene: TRBV2; clone size: .; J gene: TRBJ2-5; CDR3 DNA: TGTGCCAGCAGCCGACAGGGGAGAGGGGAGACCCAGTACTTC; CDR3 protein: CASSRQGRGETQYF
D gene: TRBD2; V gene: TRBV25-1; clone size: .; J gene: TRBJ2-5; CDR3 DNA: TGTGCCAGCAGTGCCCCGGGTAGCGGGGGGTACCAAGAGACCCAGTACTTC; CDR3 protein: CASSAPGSGGYQETQYF
D gene: TRBD2; V gene: TRBV14; clone size: .; J gene: TRBJ2-1; CDR3 DNA: TGTGCCAGCAGCCAAGATGCGGGGGGAGGACTAGCGAGACAGGGCGTTCGGAATGAGCAGTTCTTC; CDR3 protein: CASSQDAGGGLARQGVRNEQFF
D gene: .; V gene: TRBV18; clone size: .; J gene: TRBJ2-7; CDR3 DNA: TGTGCCAGCTCACAAGACAGGATCCCGACCTACGAGCAGTACTTC; CDR3 protein: CASSQDRIPTYEQYF
D gene: .; V gene: TRBV7-9; clone size: once; J gene: TRBJ2-5; CDR3 DNA: TGTGCCAGCAGCTTAGCGGGAGGACTAGAGACCCAGTACTTC; CDR3 protein: CASSLAGGLETQYF
D gene: TRBD2; V gene: TRBV12-5; clone size: .; J gene: TRBJ2-5; CDR3 DNA: TGTGCTAGTGCTCCTAGCGGGAGTAGTGAGACCCAGTACTTC; CDR3 protein: CASAPSGSSETQYF
D gene: TRBD2; V gene: TRBV7-2; clone size: .; J gene: TRBJ2-1; CDR3 DNA: TGTGCCAGCAGCCAGGGACTAGCGTTCGATGAGCAGTTCTTC; CDR3 protein: CASSQGLAFDEQFF
D gene: TRBD2; V gene: TRBV27; clone size: .; J gene: TRBJ2-7; CDR3 DNA: TGTGCCAGCAGTTTTTCGACTAGCGGGAGAAGCCCCGAGCAGTACTTC; CDR3 protein: CASSFSTSGRSPEQYF
D gene: TRBD1; V gene: TRBV27; clone size: .; J gene: TRBJ2-7; CDR3 DNA: TGTGCCAGCAGAGCCGGGACAGGGATCTACGAGCAGTACTTC; CDR3 protein: CASRAGTGIYEQYF
D gene: TRBD2; V gene: TRBV6-5; clone size: .; J gene: TRBJ2-7; CDR3 DNA: TGTGCCAGCAGTTACTCAGCGGGAGGTGTCTACGAGCAGTACTTC; CDR3 protein: CASSYSAGGVYEQYF
D gene: TRBD1; V gene: TRBV27; clone size: .; J gene: TRBJ2-7; CDR3 DNA: TGTGCCAGCAGTTTCTCTGGGACAGGGGGCGACGAGCAGTACTTC; CDR3 protein: CASSFSGTGGDEQYF
D gene: .; V gene: TRBV6-1; clone size: .; J gene: TRBJ1-2; CDR3 DNA: TGTGCCAGCACGAGGGACTATGGCTACACCTTC; CDR3 protein: CASTRDYGYTF
D gene: TRBD2; V gene: TRBV28; clone size: once; J gene: TRBJ2-7; CDR3 DNA: TGTGCCAGCAGTTCTTACACGACTAGCGGAAATACCTACGAGCAGTACTTC; CDR3 protein: CASSSYTTSGNTYEQYF
D gene: .; V gene: TRBV30; clone size: .; J gene: TRBJ2-5; CDR3 DNA: TGTGCCTGGAGTGAGGTTATCCAAGAGACCCGGTACTTC; CDR3 protein: CAWSEVIQETRYF
D gene: TRBD1; V gene: TRBV19; clone size: once; J gene: TRBJ2-7; CDR3 DNA: TGTGCCAGTAGTATAGACTACCGCCCCGGGACAGGGAGCTCCTACGAGCAGTACTTC; CDR3 protein: CASSIDYRPGTGSSYEQYF
D gene: .; V gene: TRBV19; clone size: few; J gene: TRBJ1-5; CDR3 DNA: TGTGCCAGTACCTTAACCGACGGACCCAATCAGCCCCAGCATTTT; CDR3 protein: CASTLTDGPNQPQHF
D gene: TRBD2; V gene: TRBV29-1; clone size: .; J gene: TRBJ2-1; CDR3 DNA: TGCAGCGTGATCAAATATCGGGAGGGCTGGTACAATGAGCAGTTCTTC; CDR3 protein: CSVIKYREGWYNEQFF
D gene: .; V gene: TRBV10-3; clone size: .; J gene: TRBJ2-3; CDR3 DNA: TGTGCCATCAGTGAGTCGGTGGATACGCAGTATTTT; CDR3 protein: CAISESVDTQYF
D gene: .; V gene: TRBV19; clone size: .; J gene: TRBJ1-4; CDR3 DNA: TGTGCCAGTAGTATAGACCTGGGGACTTTCGAAAAACTGTTTTTT; CDR3 protein: CASSIDLGTFEKLFF
D gene: .; V gene: TRBV6-1; clone size: .; J gene: TRBJ1-2; CDR3 DNA: TGTGCCAGCAGTGGTTGGGGACCGACTGATGAAGGCTATGGCTACACCTTC; CDR3 protein: CASSGWGPTDEGYGYTF